The clone carrying this T cell receptor (beta chain) was seen a handful of times. Its matching antigen is unknown. The data stem from a study of blood T cells in healthy people across ages. Findings of the study overall: Donors of long life had a larger count of naive CD4+ cells and greater diversity than aged donors. Older age coincided with a roughly linear decline in TCR beta diversity per million T cells. Unsorted PBMC input precluded a conclusive naive versus antigen-experienced comparison.

A second PCR, run for about 6 to 12 cycles, used a sample-barcoded 5' primer plus a J-beta primer mix. TCRdb reanalysed the 5' RACE reads using MiXCR and keeps one entry per CDR3 protein. The repertoire has about a million distinct CDR3 sequences, around 54% of them found once; the top ten carry 20% to 25%. The amount of total RNA extracted per sample was at least 5 micrograms. Per germline, CDR1 LNHNV and CDR2 YYDKDF (reference sequence). V shed 0 bases and J 6 bases; nucleotides not matched to a gene: 13. The CDR3 totals 18 residues. The chain has TRBV15 and TRBJ2-4; 8 nucleotides agree with TRBD2. Input material: blood. This clonotype was obtained from a woman in her sixties or seventies in good health. The CDR3 DNA sequence: TGTGCCACCAGCAGAGATTCGAGCAGCGTAGCGGGACTAAACATTCAGTACTTC. Residues: CATSRDSSSVAGLNIQYF.